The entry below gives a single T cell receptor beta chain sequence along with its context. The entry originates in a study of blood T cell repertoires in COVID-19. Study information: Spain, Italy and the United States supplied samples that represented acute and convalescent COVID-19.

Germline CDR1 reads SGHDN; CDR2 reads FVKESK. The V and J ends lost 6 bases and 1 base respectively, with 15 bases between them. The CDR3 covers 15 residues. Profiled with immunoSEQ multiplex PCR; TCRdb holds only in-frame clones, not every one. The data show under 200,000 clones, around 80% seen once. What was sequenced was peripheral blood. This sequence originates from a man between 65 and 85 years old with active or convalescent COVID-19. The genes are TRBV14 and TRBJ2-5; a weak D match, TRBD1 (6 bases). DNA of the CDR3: TGTGCCAGCAGACCCAGGGGTGGGTCCCAAGAGACCCAGTACTTC. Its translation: CASRPRGGSQETQYF.